Listed below are T cell receptor beta chains from one sample, sequenced in a study of cytomegalovirus exposure and HLA in healthy donors. Libraries were prepared by immunoSEQ multiplex PCR; TCRdb keeps only in-frame clonotypes and omits some of them. The sample shows about 130,000 clones, around 10% of them seen only once. The sequencing sample was made of PBMCs. Receptor source: a man aged 50-59 years in good health and CMV-seronegative. The CDR3 runs from the conserved cysteine through the conserved F or W. A D gene is named only where the DNA matches it firmly. Clone size is given for some rows only: seen once, a few or many times, or a class if the clone is expanded.

TGTGCCAGCAGTGAGGCCTGGGAGGGTTCACATGGCTACACCTTC,CASSEAWEGSHGYTF,TRBV6-4,few,15,TRBJ1-2,NA
TGCGCCAGCAGCCAAGCGCGGGGGATTCAAGAGACCCAGTACTTC,CASSQARGIQETQYF,TRBV4-1,NA,15,TRBJ2-5,TRBD2
TGCGCCAGCAGCTCGGGCCCAAACAGGGGAGACTACGAGCAGTACTTC,CASSSGPNRGDYEQYF,TRBV5-1,few,16,TRBJ2-7,TRBD1
TGTGCCAGTAGTAGCGGACAGGGGGCCTATGGCTACACCTTC,CASSSGQGAYGYTF,TRBV19,NA,14,TRBJ1-2,TRBD1
TGTGCCAGCAGCTTGGACAGTACTAATGAAAAACTGTTTTTT,CASSLDSTNEKLFF,TRBV5-5,few,14,TRBJ1-4,NA
TGCGCCAGCAGCCAAGATCAGGGTGTAGGCTATGGCTACACCTTC,CASSQDQGVGYGYTF,TRBV4-1,few,15,TRBJ1-2,NA
TGTGCCAGCTCACCATTAAGGACAGGGGGGAATGGCTACACCTTC,CASSPLRTGGNGYTF,TRBV18,NA,15,TRBJ1-2,TRBD1
TGTGCCAGCAGGCCCCTCAGGGGTAGCCCCGGGGAGCTGTTTTTT,CASRPLRGSPGELFF,TRBV6-1,NA,15,TRBJ2-2,NA
TGTGCCAGCAGTTATAGGCTGCGAGCGGGAGAATACGGGGAGCTGTTTTTT,CASSYRLRAGEYGELFF,TRBV28,few,17,TRBJ2-2,TRBD2
TGTGCCAGCAGCTTACTAAACACCATATATTTT,CASSLLNTIYF,TRBV7-9,few,11,TRBJ1-3,NA
TGTGCCAGCAGCAAGACTAGCGGCATTTCTAGCACAGATACGCAGTATTTT,CASSKTSGISSTDTQYF,TRBV9,few,17,TRBJ2-3,TRBD2
TGCGCCAGCAGCTCGACAGGGTGGAACACTGAAGCTTTCTTT,CASSSTGWNTEAFF,TRBV4-1,NA,14,TRBJ1-1,TRBD1
TGTGCCAGCAGTGAACGGTCGGCCGGAAGGGAGAATTCACCCCTCCACTTT,CASSERSAGRENSPLHF,TRBV6-1,once,17,TRBJ1-6,NA
TGTGCCAGCAGGGGACCCGGGGGGGCCACTGAAGCTTTCTTT,CASRGPGGATEAFF,TRBV28,few,14,TRBJ1-1,NA
TGTGCCAGCAGTTACGATAAAGGGGAGGACTATGGCTACACCTTC,CASSYDKGEDYGYTF,TRBV6-6,few,15,TRBJ1-2,NA
TGTGCCAGCGGGAAGGGAGGAGGGACCGGGGAGCTGTTTTTT,CASGKGGGTGELFF,TRBV6-1,NA,14,TRBJ2-2,NA
TGTGCCACCAGCTATCGTACAGGGATCGGCGCAGATACGCAGTATTTT,CATSYRTGIGADTQYF,TRBV15,NA,16,TRBJ2-3,NA
TGCGCCAGCAGCTTGGGCCCGGGGAACACTGAAGCTTTCTTT,CASSLGPGNTEAFF,TRBV5-1,few,14,TRBJ1-1,NA
TGTGCTAGCTCTGCTCTGCAGGGGCAGACTACTAACTATGGCTACACCTTC,CASSALQGQTTNYGYTF,TRBV7-7,NA,17,TRBJ1-2,NA
TGTGCCAGCAGCTTGGGGCCTAGCGGGGAGACCCAGTACTTC,CASSLGPSGETQYF,TRBV5-8,few,14,TRBJ2-5,TRBD2
TGCAGCGTACGGACAGGGCCCTACGAGCAGTACTTC,CSVRTGPYEQYF,TRBV29-1,few,12,TRBJ2-7,TRBD1
TGTGCCAGCAGCCAAGGTGCGCGGACATGGGCCCAAGAGACCCAGTACTTC,CASSQGARTWAQETQYF,TRBV14,NA,17,TRBJ2-5,NA
TGTGCCAGCTCAACTGGGACAGGCCACAATCAGCCCCAGCATTTT,CASSTGTGHNQPQHF,TRBV18,few,15,TRBJ1-5,TRBD1
TGTGCCAGCAGTGAATGGGTGCAGGCCAGCTCCTACGAGCAGTACTTC,CASSEWVQASSYEQYF,TRBV2,few,16,TRBJ2-7,NA
TGCAGCGTGGGGGGGGTATCCTACAATGAGCAGTTCTTC,CSVGGVSYNEQFF,TRBV29-1,few,13,TRBJ2-1,TRBD2
TGTGCTAGTGGTTATACCGACAGACCTACTGAAGCTTTCTTT,CASGYTDRPTEAFF,TRBV12-5,few,14,TRBJ1-1,NA
TGTGCCAGCAGCAAATTGGGACAGGGTTTTGGAGGCTACACCTTC,CASSKLGQGFGGYTF,TRBV21-1,once,15,TRBJ1-2,NA
TGTGCCTGGATCCCAATACAGGCAGATAGCAATCAGCCCCAGCATTTT,CAWIPIQADSNQPQHF,TRBV30,few,16,TRBJ1-5,NA
TGTGCCAGCAGCGAAGGGCCAACTAACTATGGCTACACCTTC,CASSEGPTNYGYTF,TRBV6-1,few,14,TRBJ1-2,NA
TGTGCCAGCACCGCTCAGGGGGACTTTAACACTGAAGCTTTCTTT,CASTAQGDFNTEAFF,TRBV6-6,few,15,TRBJ1-1,TRBD1
TGTGCCAGTAGTATATCAGGGCAGCAGTTCTTC,CASSISGQQFF,TRBV19,NA,11,TRBJ2-1,NA
TGCGCCAGCAGCTTAACCGGGACTAGCGGCACCGGGGAGCTGTTTTTT,CASSLTGTSGTGELFF,TRBV5-1,few,16,TRBJ2-2,TRBD2
TGTGCCAGCAGTCTCGGAGGTATAGATACGCAGTATTTT,CASSLGGIDTQYF,TRBV2,few,13,TRBJ2-3,NA
TGCGCCAGCAGCCCTTACAGGGTATGGGGCAATGAGCAGTTCTTC,CASSPYRVWGNEQFF,TRBV5-1,NA,15,TRBJ2-1,NA
TGTGCCAGCAGCTTTGAGGTCGAGGCGGGGGCGGGCGGGGAGCTGTTTTTT,CASSFEVEAGAGGELFF,TRBV12-1,few,17,TRBJ2-2,NA
TGTGCCAGCAAGGTGCTAGCAGGAAACACAGATACGCAGTATTTT,CASKVLAGNTDTQYF,TRBV2,few,15,TRBJ2-3,NA
TGTGCCAGCAGAGACAGGGGCACAGATACGCAGTATTTT,CASRDRGTDTQYF,TRBV6-1,NA,13,TRBJ2-3,TRBD1
TGTGCCAGCGGCCGGGGGAGAGGGTGGATCACTGAAGCTTTCTTT,CASGRGRGWITEAFF,TRBV6-5,NA,15,TRBJ1-1,NA
TGTGCCAGCAGTGATCCCGGGACAGCCCTGAACTTC,CASSDPGTALNF,TRBV25-1,NA,12,TRBJ2-7,TRBD1
TGTGCCAGCAGCTTACAGGGGGCCTATGAGCAGTTCTTC,CASSLQGAYEQFF,TRBV7-3,few,13,TRBJ2-1,TRBD1